This T cell receptor beta chain is drawn from a study of T cell responses to AZD1222 COVID-19 vaccine. Study findings and constraints: Only a handful of individuals given AZD1222 were seropositive at baseline.

Losses at the gene ends were 5 bases for V and 6 bases for J; bases not matched to a gene: 13. CDR3 length: 16 amino acids. Looked up from germline, CDR1 is MNHGY and CDR2 is SAAAGT. With regard to this clone: Its specificity is not known.

TCRdb's table, derived via immunoSEQ multiplex PCR, lists solely in-frame clones and lacks some. This sample has 72,000 or so clones, with around 87% found just once. The genes are TRBV6-8 and TRBJ2-1; TRBD2 aligns across 7 bases. This receptor was identified in an adult in good health. Sequencing was performed on peripheral blood, taken on day 0 of AZD1222 vaccination. The CDR3 here is CASSGSGMVSLNEQFF. DNA of the CDR3: TGTGCCAGCAGTGGGAGCGGGATGGTCTCCCTCAATGAGCAGTTCTTC.